This TCR beta chain was profiled in a study of blood T cells in healthy people across ages. Findings and limits, study-wide: Long-lived donors had more naive CD4+ cells and higher diversity than aged donors.

On this clonotype: The antigen is undetermined.

For the second PCR, which ran for roughly 6 to 11 cycles, a sample-barcoded 5' primer and a J-beta primer mix were used. Through a template-switch adaptor with 12 random nucleotides, each cDNA molecule received a tag. TCRdb independently ran MiXCR on the 5' RACE reads; one entry per CDR3 protein. Altogether 1.5 million to 2 million distinct CDR3 sequences are present, around 48% being singletons, with the ten largest covering more than 2%. V was pared by 5 bases and J by 4 bases, with 14 bases of the junction left unmatched. The CDR3 has 17 residues. Germline CDR1 is SGHTA and CDR2 is FQGNSA. The chain joins TRBV7-2 to TRBJ2-5; 9 bases map to TRBD1. Material: blood. The TCR originated in a woman aged 40 to 50 in good health. Here the CDR3 DNA reads TGTGCCAGCAGCCCGCTTAACAGGGGGCGGTGGAGAGAGACCCAGTACTTC. Amino acids: CASSPLNRGRWRETQYF.